This T cell receptor beta chain was found in a study of blood T cell repertoires in COVID-19 (dated by TCRdb to 2019 to 2021). Describing the broader study: Samples covering the acute and convalescent phases of COVID-19 were provided by collaborators in the United States, Italy and Spain. Nearly every sample came with metadata listing a de-identified subject ID, COVID-19 status, age in years and sex. The prospective study material was composed of cDNA or gDNA derived from T cells, B-cell-depleted T cells, or PBMCs. A freely available public database, intended as a resource for researchers studying the immune response to SARS-CoV-2, is where the repertoires were released. Samples were obtained from the ongoing ImmuneRACE study (first 160 participants) and from 1,254 subjects provided by 6 global collaborators. The dataset comprised deeply sampled blood TCRbeta repertoires from subjects exposed to, actively infected with, or recovered from COVID-19. Where available, HLA class I and class II types were taken from metadata supplied by the sample provider and were not determined by assay-based typing. The study at large found these results: The quantity of clinical and demographic metadata differed by source and by participant and was supplied without curation.

Each collaborating institution followed its own protocols to collect whole blood in K2EDTA tubes. For TCRbeta analysis, collaborator samples were shipped as frozen whole blood, as isolated PBMCs, or as DNA extracted from either sample type. The immunoSEQ Assay, a bias-controlled multiplex PCR, was used to amplify TCRbeta CDR3 regions from genomic DNA. As for the original processing: Within the assay, amplification of reference gene primers was used to estimate how many nucleated cells each sample contained. To quantify the absolute abundance of each unique TCRbeta CDR3 rearrangement, sequence reads were collapsed and filtered. For each sample, productive Simpson clonality was calculated as the square root of Simpson's diversity index over productive rearrangements. TCRdb stores this immuneACCESS table with in-frame sequences only. Part of the clones is absent; in the studies checked, under half of the shortfall reflects unresolved V genes, and no reason is known for the rest. D and trimming come from the DNA, and the V and J calls and clone size come from that table. The sample table records a few hundred thousand clones; around 88% of these occur just once. Of the sample, more than 1.2% falls within the top ten clones.

Concerning this clone: The antigen it binds to is not known. Base qualities are not recorded, but no much larger clone differs from it by a single base.

Sequenced material: peripheral blood. The TCR sequence derives from a man aged 80 or over with acute or convalescent COVID-19.

The DNA sequence follows: TGCGCCAGCAGCTTGGCCACTACACAAGTGGCCCAGTACTTC. Translated, this is CASSLATTQVAQYF. The chain is made from TRBV5-1 and TRBJ2-5; the D gene assignment is ambiguous. As encoded in the germline V gene, CDR1 is SGHRS while CDR2 is YFSETQ. Trimming at the junction amounts to 0 bases on V and 9 bases on J, and the germline ends lie 15 bases apart. Including cysteine and phenylalanine, the CDR3 has 14 amino acids. The read is trimmed to its CDR3 DNA, 42 bases read in frame from base 1. With the rest looked up from the reference TRBV5-1 and TRBJ2-5 genes rather than sequenced, the full variable domain is KAGVTQTPRYLIKTRGQQVTLSCSPISGHRSVSWYQQTPGQGLQFLFEYFSETQRNKGNFPGRFSGRQFSNSRSEMNVSTLELGDSALYLCASSLATTQVAQYFGPGTRLLVL.